The present T cell receptor (beta chain) was sequenced within a study of human T cells and chemical hapten exposure. Study overall: Weekly diphenylcyclopropenone doses were given to patients' scalps across the approximately 23-week study. Patients, predominantly female, presented with alopecia areata, totalis or universalis. Overall study findings and caveats: Sensitization with DPC brought no change to TCRs above 1 in 1000 in frequency.

Time point here: pre-sensitization, week 0. Treatment specified: therapeutic diphenylcyclopropenone sensitization with weekly scalp DPC. TCRdb analysed the RACE reads with MiXCR anew, one entry per CDR3 protein. Here the sample spans approximately 400,000 distinct CDR3 sequences, approximately 5.1% being singletons. The V segment lost 1 base and the J segment 2 bases; nucleotides outside the gene matches: 5. This CDR3 has 18 residues. The germline gives CDR1 KGHSH, CDR2 LQKENI. In this sample, this clonotype turned up many times. Its cognate antigen is unknown. The TCR sequence derives from a woman between 45 and 60 years old with alopecia areata. Some clones in this sample may be carry-over from other donors' samples. The sample here was whole blood, taken in connection with sensitization to the hapten diphenylcyclopropenone (DPC). The chain recombines TRBV18 with TRBJ2-6; 10 nucleotides agree with TRBD1. The CDR3 here is CASSPLRQGAAGANVLTF. The CDR3 region has the DNA TGTGCCAGCTCACCACTCCGACAGGGGGCGGCTGGGGCCAACGTCCTGACTTTC.